This TCR beta chain is drawn from a study of CD8+CD57+ T cells in acquired aplastic anemia. This clonotype was detected ten times or more. Its antigen is unidentified. Profiles of TCR beta VDJ and CDR3 were generated from a genomic DNA template. TCRdb redid the calling of the reads with MiXCR, one entry per CDR3 protein. The data hold about 71,000 distinct CDR3 sequences, with roughly 50% observed a single time. Overall study findings and caveats: Twenty-nine CD8+ CDR3 sequences were shared between patients and controls.

What was sequenced was sorted CD4+, CD8+, or CD8+CD57+ T cells (not recorded which) from PBMCs. The sequence came from a human donor in good health, serving as a control.

CDR3 amino acids: CASSWVDSMNTEAFF. The DNA of the CDR3 is TGCGCCAGCAGCTGGGTGGACAGCATGAACACTGAAGCTTTCTTT. This chain uses TRBV5-1 with TRBJ1-1, with TRBD1 as a possible D gene (6 bases). This CDR3 has 15 residues. The V gene lost 3 bases and the J gene lost 0 bases, with 12 bases spanning the gap. Per germline, CDR1 SGHRS and CDR2 YFSETQ. Using reference TRBV5-1 and TRBJ1-1 for the parts outside the CDR3, the full variable domain is KAGVTQTPRYLIKTRGQQVTLSCSPISGHRSVSWYQQTPGQGLQFLFEYFSETQRNKGNFPGRFSGRQFSNSRSEMNVSTLELGDSALYLCASSWVDSMNTEAFFGQGTRLTVV.